The text below deals with one TCR beta chain. The antigen it binds to is not known. Base qualities are missing; no much larger clone stands one base away. The data are from a study of shared clonotypes between healthy human individuals (dated by TCRdb to 2020 to 2021). Concerning the study at large: The cohort included three men and two women between 18 and 49 years of age. For each donor, three plates each were used for CD4 naive and CD4 memory, two plates were used for CD8 naive, and one plate was used for CD8 memory. Libraries were prepared and TCR repertoires were sequenced by different laboratories using diverse techniques, in order to increase sequencing depth and limit assay-specific biases. Each donor's leukapheresis produced roughly between roughly 0.9 and 9 billion PBMCs. To estimate repertoire size and how much clonotypes are shared between individuals, the study performed deep sequencing of blood TCR repertoires from roughly five healthy adults.

The donors were healthy, HIV-negative adults with no recently reported acute infections or vaccinations. Every donor was a Caucasian adult residing in Nashville, Tennessee, USA. CD4+ T cells were enriched through magnetic negative selection, after which naive cells were positively selected on CD45RA and the remaining negative fraction served as the memory subset. Blood was collected by leukapheresis, and PBMCs were isolated by Ficoll-Histopaque density gradient centrifugation and then cryopreserved in liquid nitrogen vapor phase. Analytical flow cytometry was used to check the purity and quantity of each magnetically sorted T cell population. From each sorted fraction, genomic DNA was isolated and quantified by UV absorbance on a Nanodrop 2000c. TCR CDR3 regions were amplified from genomic DNA by multiplex PCR using the deep immunoSEQ assay. Genomic DNA extracted from each cell subset was distributed evenly over all wells of several immunoSEQ 96-well plates, and each plate served as one replicate. Each replicate PCR for sorted subsets received around 210 ng genomic DNA, equal to 30,000 or so T cell genomes. The purified libraries were quantified using a Qubit 3.0 fluorometer, sized with a Bioanalyzer 2100, and then quantified again using the KAPA Library Quantification kit. Each immunoSEQ 96-well plate was sequenced on its own single-read 150-cycle Illumina NextSeq 550 flow cell. The source study handled its data this way. The immunoSEQ output contained only junctional sequences without quality scores, so filtering could not match that applied to full-length reads. Sequences were annotated with PyIR, a Python wrapper for IgBLAST v1.9, using IMGT germline references to assign V/J genes and CDR3. Reads were removed for weak V/J assignments (E-value above 1e-6), missing CDR3, stop codons, out-of-frame junctions, or ambiguous translated residues. V3J clonotypes were defined by identical inferred V gene, J gene, and CDR3 amino acid sequence. Percentage overlap between repertoires was computed as shared unique clonotypes divided by the size of the smaller repertoire. Three approaches were used to assess repertoire richness: RTK rarefaction, the Chao1 estimator, and Recon v2.1 estimates of unobserved clonotypes. For all TCRbeta clonotypes obtained by the gDNA method from a few donors, generation probabilities were computed with OLGA. TCRdb limited this immuneACCESS table to in-frame rearrangements with V and J called. A share of clones is missing; checked studies link under half to unresolved V genes, and the rest is unexplained. V and J calls and clone size are as listed in that table; D and trimming were resolved from the DNA. Here the sample has about 2.4 million clones; over 85% occur a single time. The top ten constitute around 0.4% of the sample.

From the germline V gene, CDR1 is MDHEN and CDR2 is SYDVKM. V is reduced by 5 bases and J by 3 bases, leaving a spacing of 14 bases between them. There are 14 amino acids in the CDR3, from cysteine to phenylalanine inclusive. Kept here is only the CDR3 DNA, which spans 42 bases and is read in frame from base 1. General findings and caveats noted by the study authors: Estimated clonotype richness was generally larger for naive than for memory subsets. Higher generation probabilities were observed for clonotypes shared by all four sorted-subset donors than for non-shared clonotypes. Across several donors, about 5% of naive CD4, around 3.5% of naive CD8, 2.3% of memory CD4, and approximately 0.42% of memory CD8 clonotypes were shared. Incomplete sequencing was indicated by rarefaction of sorted-subset datasets, despite the large sequencing depth. Only blood was sampled, and tissue TCR repertoires likely differ from those in blood. Based on pairwise subsampling, the degree of clonotype sharing among donors was expected to be affected by sequencing depth. The small number of donors limited the genetic and exposure-history diversity represented.

The sample taken for sequencing was naive CD4+ T cells from PBMCs. The sample's cell subset or site label is to be understood as: CD45RA+ positively selected. The receptor comes from a man between 18 and 29 years old in good health. Some clones in this sample may be carry-over from other donors' samples. The rearrangement combines TRBV28 with TRBJ2-7, and perhaps TRBD1 as D gene, on 6 matching bases. The nucleotide sequence reads TGTGCCAGCAGTGTCCACAGGGAAATCTACGAGCAGTACTTC. This encodes CASSVHREIYEQYF.